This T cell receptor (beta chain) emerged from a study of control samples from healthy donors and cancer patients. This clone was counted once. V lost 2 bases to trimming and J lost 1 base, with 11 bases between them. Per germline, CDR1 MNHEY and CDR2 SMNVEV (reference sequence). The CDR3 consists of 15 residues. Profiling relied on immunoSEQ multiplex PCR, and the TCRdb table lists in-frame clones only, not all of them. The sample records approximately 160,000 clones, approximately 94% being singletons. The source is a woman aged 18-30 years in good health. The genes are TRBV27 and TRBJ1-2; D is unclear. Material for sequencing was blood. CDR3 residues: CASSLNGVVNYGYTF. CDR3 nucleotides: TGTGCCAGCAGTTTAAACGGGGTCGTTAACTATGGCTACACCTTC.